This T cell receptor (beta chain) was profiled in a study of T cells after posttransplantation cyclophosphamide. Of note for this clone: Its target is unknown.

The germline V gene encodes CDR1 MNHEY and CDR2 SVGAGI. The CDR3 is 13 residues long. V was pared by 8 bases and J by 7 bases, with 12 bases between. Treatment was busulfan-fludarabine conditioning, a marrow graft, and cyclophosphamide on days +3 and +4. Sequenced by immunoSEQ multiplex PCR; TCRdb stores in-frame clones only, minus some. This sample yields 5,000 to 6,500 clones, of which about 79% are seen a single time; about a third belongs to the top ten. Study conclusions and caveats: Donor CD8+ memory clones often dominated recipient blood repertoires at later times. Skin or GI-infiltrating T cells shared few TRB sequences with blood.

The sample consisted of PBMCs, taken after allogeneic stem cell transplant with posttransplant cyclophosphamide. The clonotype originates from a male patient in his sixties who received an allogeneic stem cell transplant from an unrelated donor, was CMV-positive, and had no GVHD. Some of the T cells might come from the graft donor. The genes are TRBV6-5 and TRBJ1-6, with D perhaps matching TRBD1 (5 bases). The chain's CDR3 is CASGVQGNSPLHF. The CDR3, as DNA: TGTGCCAGCGGAGTCCAGGGAAATTCACCCCTCCACTTT.